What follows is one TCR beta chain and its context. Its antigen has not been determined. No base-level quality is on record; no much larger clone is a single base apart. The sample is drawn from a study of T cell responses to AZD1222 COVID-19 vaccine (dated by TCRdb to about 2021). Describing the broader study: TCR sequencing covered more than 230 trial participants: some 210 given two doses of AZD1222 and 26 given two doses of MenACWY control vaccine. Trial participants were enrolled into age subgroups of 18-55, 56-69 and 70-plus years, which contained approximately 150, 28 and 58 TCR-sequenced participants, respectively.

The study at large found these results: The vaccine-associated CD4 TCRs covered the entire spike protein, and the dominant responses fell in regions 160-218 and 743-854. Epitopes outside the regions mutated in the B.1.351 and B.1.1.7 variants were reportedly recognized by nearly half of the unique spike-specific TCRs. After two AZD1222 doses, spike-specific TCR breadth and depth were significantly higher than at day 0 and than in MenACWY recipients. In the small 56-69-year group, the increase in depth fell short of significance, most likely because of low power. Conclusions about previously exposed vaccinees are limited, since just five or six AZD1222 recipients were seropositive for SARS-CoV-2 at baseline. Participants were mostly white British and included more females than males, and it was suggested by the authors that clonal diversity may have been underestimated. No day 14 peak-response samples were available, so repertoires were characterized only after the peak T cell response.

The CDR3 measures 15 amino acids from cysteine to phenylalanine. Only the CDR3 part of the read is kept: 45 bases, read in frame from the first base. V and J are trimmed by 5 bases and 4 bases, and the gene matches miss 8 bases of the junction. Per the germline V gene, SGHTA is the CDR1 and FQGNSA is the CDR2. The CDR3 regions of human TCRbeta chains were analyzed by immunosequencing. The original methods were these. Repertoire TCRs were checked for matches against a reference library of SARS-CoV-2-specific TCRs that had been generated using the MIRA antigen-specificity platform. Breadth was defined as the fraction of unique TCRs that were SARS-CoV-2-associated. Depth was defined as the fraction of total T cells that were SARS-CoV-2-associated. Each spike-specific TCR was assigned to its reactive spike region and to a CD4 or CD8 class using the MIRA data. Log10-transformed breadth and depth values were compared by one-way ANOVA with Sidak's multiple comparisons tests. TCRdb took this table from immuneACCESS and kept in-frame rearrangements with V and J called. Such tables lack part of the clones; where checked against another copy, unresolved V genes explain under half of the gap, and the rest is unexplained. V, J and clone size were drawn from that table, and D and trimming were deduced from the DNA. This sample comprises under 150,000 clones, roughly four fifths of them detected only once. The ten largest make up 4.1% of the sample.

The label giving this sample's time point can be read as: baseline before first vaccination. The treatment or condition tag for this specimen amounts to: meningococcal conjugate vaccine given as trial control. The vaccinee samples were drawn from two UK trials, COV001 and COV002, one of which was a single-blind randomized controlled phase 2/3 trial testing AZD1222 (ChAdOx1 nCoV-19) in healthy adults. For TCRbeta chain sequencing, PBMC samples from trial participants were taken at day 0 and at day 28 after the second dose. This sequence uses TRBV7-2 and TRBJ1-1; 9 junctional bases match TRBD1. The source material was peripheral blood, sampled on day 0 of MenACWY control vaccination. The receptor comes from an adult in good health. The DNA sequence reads TGTGCCAGCAGCCAAAGGGGACAGGGTGGCACTGAAGCTTTCTTT. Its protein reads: CASSQRGQGGTEAFF. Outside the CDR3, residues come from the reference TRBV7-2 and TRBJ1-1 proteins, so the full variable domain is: GAGVSQSPSNKVTEKGKDVELRCDPISGHTALYWYRQSLGQGLEFLIYFQGNSAPDKSGLPSDRFSAERTGGSVSTLTIQRTQQEDSAVYLCASSQRGQGGTEAFFGQGTRLTVV.